This is a list of T cell receptor beta chains from one sample in a study of shared T cell receptors in the human thymus. Assay: immunoSEQ multiplex PCR; the TCRdb copy retains only in-frame clones and omits some. The profile shows over 650,000 clones, over 75% of them singletons. These data were likewise used in another study, on human thymus T cells.

Sequencing was carried out using thymocytes. These receptors were taken from a boy younger than two with a congenital heart defect. Both conserved end residues are part of each CDR3. D genes are given only for firm matches. Clone size is stated in some rows and not others, as once, few, many or a class when expanded.

>TRBJ2-2|TRBV28|-|TRBD2
CASSGNPGLALRNTGELFF
TGTGCCAGCAGTGGTAATCCGGGACTAGCGCTCAGAAACACCGGGGAGCTGTTTTTT
>TRBJ2-7|TRBV27|-|TRBD1
CASSPRIRDRVNEQYF
TGTGCCAGCAGTCCCCGCATCCGGGACAGGGTTAACGAGCAGTACTTC
>TRBJ1-2|TRBV18|-|-
CASCPTGDYGYTF
TGTGCCAGCTGTCCTACAGGAGACTATGGCTACACCTTC
>TRBJ1-1|TRBV5-1|-|-
CASSFTITTGGENTEAFF
TGCGCCAGCAGCTTTACTATAACTACAGGAGGGGAGAACACTGAAGCTTTCTTT
>TRBJ1-5|TRBV5-6|-|-
CASSLYRGNQPQHF
TGTGCCAGCAGCTTGTATCGGGGCAATCAGCCCCAGCATTTT
>TRBJ2-2|TRBV14|few|-
CASSQSSLNTGELFF
TGTGCCAGCAGCCAATCTAGCCTGAACACCGGGGAGCTGTTTTTT
>TRBJ1-1|TRBV27|-|-
CASNNMNTEAFF
TGTGCCAGCAACAATATGAACACTGAAGCTTTCTTT
>TRBJ2-2|TRBV7-9|-|TRBD1
CASSLADRDRGRTGELFF
TGTGCCAGCAGCTTAGCGGATAGGGACAGGGGGCGCACCGGGGAGCTGTTTTTT
>TRBJ1-5|TRBV7-2|-|TRBD1
CASSPGTVISYWANQPQHF
TGTGCCAGCAGCCCAGGGACAGTAATAAGTTACTGGGCGAATCAGCCCCAGCATTTT
>TRBJ1-3|TRBV30|few|-
CAWSVKGAGNTIYF
TGTGCCTGGAGTGTGAAGGGGGCTGGAAACACCATATATTTT
>TRBJ1-6|TRBV28|-|-
CASSFYRSSYNSPLHF
TGTGCCAGCAGTTTCTATAGGAGCTCCTATAATTCACCCCTCCACTTT
>TRBJ2-7|TRBV5-8|-|-
CASSLMPRTYEQYF
TGTGCCAGCAGCCTAATGCCGAGAACCTACGAGCAGTACTTC
>TRBJ1-6|TRBV5-6|-|-
CASNTPAGNRSYNSPLHF
TGTGCCAGCAACACACCCGCGGGGAATCGGTCCTATAATTCCCCCCTCCACTTT
>TRBJ1-2|TRBV19|-|-
CASNGSVRDNYGYTF
TGTGCCAGTAATGGGTCCGTGAGGGATAACTATGGCTACACCTTC
>TRBJ2-7|TRBV28|-|-
CASSLHSDSYSYEQYF
TGTGCCAGCAGCCTACACTCCGACTCTTACTCCTACGAGCAGTACTTC
>TRBJ2-5|TRBV11-2|-|TRBD1
CASSPGQGTETQYF
TGTGCCAGCAGCCCGGGACAGGGGACGGAGACCCAGTACTTC
>TRBJ2-7|TRBV7-6|-|-
CASSLRGNEQYF
TGTGCCAGCAGCTTGCGGGGTAACGAGCAGTACTTC
>TRBJ2-7|TRBV25-1|-|TRBD2
CASSPRTSGRVSYEQYF
TGTGCCAGCAGTCCCCGGACTAGCGGGAGGGTGTCCTACGAGCAGTACTTC
>TRBJ1-1|TRBV7-3|-|TRBD1
CASSATGDPMNTEAFF
TGTGCCAGCAGCGCTACAGGGGACCCCATGAACACTGAAGCTTTCTTT
>TRBJ2-1|TRBV18|-|-
CASSPRRVVDNEQFF
TGTGCCAGCTCACCTCGCAGGGTAGTAGACAATGAGCAGTTCTTC
>TRBJ2-3|TRBV9|-|-
CASSVAQALDTQYF
TGTGCCAGCAGCGTAGCTCAGGCGTTGGATACGCAGTATTTT
>TRBJ2-7|TRBV18|-|TRBD1
CASSPSTGRREQYF
TGTGCCAGCTCACCATCGACAGGGCGGCGCGAGCAGTACTTC
>TRBJ1-6|TRBV19|-|-
CASSLGAQNSPLHF
TGTGCCAGTAGTTTGGGGGCGCAGAATTCACCCCTCCACTTT
>TRBJ2-5|TRBV29-1|-|-
CSVVEGVYQETQYF
TGCAGCGTTGTGGAGGGAGTATACCAGGAGACCCAGTACTTC
>TRBJ1-1|TRBV28|-|-
CASSPPTGQGNTEAFF
TGTGCCAGCAGTCCGCCAACAGGGCAGGGGAACACTGAAGCTTTCTTT
>TRBJ2-7|TRBV5-4|-|TRBD1
CASSNNSDRDNEQYF
TGTGCCAGCAGCAATAACTCGGACAGGGACAACGAGCAGTACTTC
>TRBJ1-1|TRBV7-2|-|-
CASSLAWGGRVSWNTEAFF
TGTGCCAGCAGCTTAGCCTGGGGGGGCAGGGTGTCTTGGAACACTGAAGCTTTCTTT
>TRBJ2-7|TRBV4-3|few|-
CASSQDPSGETVAYEQYF
TGCGCCAGCAGCCAAGACCCTTCGGGTGAGACGGTAGCCTACGAGCAGTACTTC
>TRBJ2-1|TRBV27|-|TRBD1
CASSPTGALPYNEQFF
TGTGCCAGCAGTCCGACAGGGGCCCTTCCTTACAATGAGCAGTTCTTC
>TRBJ2-7|TRBV4-1|-|TRBD1
CASSQAQTGYEQYF
TGCGCCAGCAGCCAAGCGCAGACAGGGTACGAGCAGTACTTC
>TRBJ2-1|TRBV5-6|-|TRBD2
CASSLALAGGRSSYNEQFF
TGTGCCAGCAGCTTGGCGCTAGCGGGGGGCCGTAGCTCCTACAATGAGCAGTTCTTC
>TRBJ1-1|TRBV15|-|-
CATLDTTRTEAFF
TGTGCCACCCTCGACACGACCAGGACTGAAGCTTTCTTT
>TRBJ2-3|TRBV5-1|-|-
CASSWSRNDTQYF
TGCGCCAGCAGCTGGAGTAGGAATGATACGCAGTATTTT
>TRBJ2-3|TRBV18|-|TRBD2
CASSRASGSTDTQYF
TGTGCCAGCTCACGGGCTAGCGGGAGCACAGATACGCAGTATTTT
>TRBJ2-5|TRBV5-1|-|-
CASRQKAQETQYF
TGCGCCAGCCGACAGAAGGCTCAAGAGACCCAGTACTTC
>TRBJ2-7|TRBV18|-|TRBD1
CASSPTGLRYEQYF
TGTGCCAGCTCACCGACAGGGTTGCGGTACGAGCAGTACTTC
>TRBJ2-1|TRBV5-4|-|-
CASSLAVTDLTPYNEQFF
TGTGCCAGCAGCTTGGCCGTAACCGATCTAACCCCCTACAATGAGCAGTTCTTC
>TRBJ1-1|TRBV20-1|-|-
CSAKWETEAFF
TGCAGTGCTAAATGGGAGACTGAAGCTTTCTTT
>TRBJ1-1|TRBV5-5|-|TRBD1
CASSSESLQGARTEAFF
TGTGCCAGCAGTTCGGAATCTTTACAGGGGGCGCGAACTGAAGCTTTCTTT
>TRBJ1-2|TRBV15|-|-
CATSRVGAGRISDYGYTF
TGTGCCACCAGCAGAGTAGGGGCAGGGCGAATATCGGACTATGGCTACACCTTC
>TRBJ1-6|TRBV27|once|-
CASSFATEYNSPLHF
TGTGCCAGCAGTTTCGCTACCGAGTATAATTCACCCCTCCACTTT
>TRBJ2-1|TRBV4-3|once|TRBD2
CASSQRTSGTSYNEQFF
TGCGCCAGCAGCCAACGGACTAGCGGGACCTCCTACAATGAGCAGTTCTTC
>TRBJ1-2|TRBV27|-|TRBD1
CASTNLGTGYGYTF
TGTGCCAGCACCAATCTAGGGACAGGATATGGCTACACCTTC
>TRBJ2-7|TRBV19|-|-
CASSIPGKAYEQYF
TGTGCCAGTAGTATACCGGGGAAGGCCTACGAGCAGTACTTC
>TRBJ2-3|TRBV4-2|-|TRBD2
CASSQDLGPSGSADTQYF
TGTGCCAGCAGCCAAGATTTGGGCCCTAGCGGGAGCGCGGATACGCAGTATTTT
>TRBJ1-2|TRBV28|-|TRBD1
CASSAPAGQGNTNYGYTF
TGTGCCAGCAGTGCCCCCGCGGGACAGGGAAATACTAACTATGGCTACACCTTC
>TRBJ2-2|TRBV5-6|-|TRBD1
CASSTQDRPNTGELFF
TGTGCCAGCAGCACCCAGGACAGGCCGAACACCGGGGAGCTGTTTTTT
>TRBJ2-1|TRBV25-1|-|-
CASSGLGRGGDNEQFF
TGTGCCAGCAGTGGGCTGGGTAGGGGAGGAGACAATGAGCAGTTCTTC